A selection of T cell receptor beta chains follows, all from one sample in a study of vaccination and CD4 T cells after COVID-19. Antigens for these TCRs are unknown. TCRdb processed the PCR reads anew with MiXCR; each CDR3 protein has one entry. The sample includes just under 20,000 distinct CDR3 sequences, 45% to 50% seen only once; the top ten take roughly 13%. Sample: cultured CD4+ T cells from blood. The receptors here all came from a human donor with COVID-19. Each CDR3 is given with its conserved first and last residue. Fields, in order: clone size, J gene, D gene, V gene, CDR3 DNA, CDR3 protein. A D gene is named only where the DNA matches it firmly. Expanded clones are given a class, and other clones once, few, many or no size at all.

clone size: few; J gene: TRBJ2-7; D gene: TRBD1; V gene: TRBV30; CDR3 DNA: TGTGCCTGGAGCGTAGGGACAGGGGTTTCCTACGAGCAGTACTTC; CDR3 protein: CAWSVGTGVSYEQYF
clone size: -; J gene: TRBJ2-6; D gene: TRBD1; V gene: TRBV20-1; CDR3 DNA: TGCAGTGCTAGGGGGACAGGTCTCTCTGGGGCCAACGTCCTGACTTTC; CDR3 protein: CSARGTGLSGANVLTF
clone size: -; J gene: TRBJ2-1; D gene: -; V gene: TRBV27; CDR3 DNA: TGTGCCAGCAGTCTAAGGGTTGTAACGAGCTCCTACAATGAGCAGTTCTTC; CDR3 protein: CASSLRVVTSSYNEQFF
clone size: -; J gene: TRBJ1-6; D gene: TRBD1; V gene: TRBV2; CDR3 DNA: TGTGCCAGCAGTGGGACAGGGCATTATAATTCACCCCTCCACTTT; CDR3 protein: CASSGTGHYNSPLHF
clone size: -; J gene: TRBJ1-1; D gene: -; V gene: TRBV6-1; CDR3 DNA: TGTGCCAGCTCGCAACGGCAGCTGAACACTGAAGCTTTCTTT; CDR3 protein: CASSQRQLNTEAFF
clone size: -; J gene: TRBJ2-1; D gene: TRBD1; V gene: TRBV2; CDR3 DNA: TGTGCCAGCTTTCGGCAGGGGGCTGCCTACAATGAGCAGTTCTTC; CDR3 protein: CASFRQGAAYNEQFF
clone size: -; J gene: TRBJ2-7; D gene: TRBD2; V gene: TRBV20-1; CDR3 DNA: TGCAGTGCTAGCCCCAGCGGGGGAACGGCCTACGAGCAGTACTTC; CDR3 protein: CSASPSGGTAYEQYF
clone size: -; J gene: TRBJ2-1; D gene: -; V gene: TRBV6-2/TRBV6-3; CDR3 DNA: TGTGCCAGCAGTCGGGACCCGTTCGGGGAGCAGTTCTTC; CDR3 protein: CASSRDPFGEQFF
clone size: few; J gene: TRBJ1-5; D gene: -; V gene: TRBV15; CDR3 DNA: TGTGCCACCAGCAGCGACAGATACAATCAGCCCCAGCATTTT; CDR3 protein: CATSSDRYNQPQHF
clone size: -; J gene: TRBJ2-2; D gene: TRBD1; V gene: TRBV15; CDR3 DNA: TGTGCCACCAGCAGACCCTTGGACAGGGCTTTCACCGGGGAGCTGTTTTTT; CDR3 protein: CATSRPLDRAFTGELFF
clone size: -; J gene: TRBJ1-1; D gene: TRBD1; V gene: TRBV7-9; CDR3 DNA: TGTGCCAGCAGCCCGACAGGGTACGCTGAAGCTTTCTTT; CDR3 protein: CASSPTGYAEAFF
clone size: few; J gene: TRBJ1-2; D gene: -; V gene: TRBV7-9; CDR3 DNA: TGTGCCAGCAGCTTAGCGAGGGGACCGAACTATGGCTACACCTTC; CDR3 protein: CASSLARGPNYGYTF
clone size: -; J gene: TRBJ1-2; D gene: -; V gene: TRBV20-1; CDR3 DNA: TGCAGTGCATACGGACAGTCTTATGGCTACACCTTC; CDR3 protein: CSAYGQSYGYTF
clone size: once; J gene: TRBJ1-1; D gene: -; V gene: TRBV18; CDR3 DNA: TGTGCCAGCTCCCGACAGGATAACACTGAAGCTTTCTTT; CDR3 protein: CASSRQDNTEAFF
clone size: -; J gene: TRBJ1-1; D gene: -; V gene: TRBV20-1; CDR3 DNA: TGCAGTGCCCCCAGGGCGGCTGAAGCTTTCTTT; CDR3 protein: CSAPRAAEAFF
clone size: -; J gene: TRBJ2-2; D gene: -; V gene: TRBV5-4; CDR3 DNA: TGTGCCAGCAGCCGCTGGGCCAGTGTTAGAACCGGGGAGCTGTTTTTT; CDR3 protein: CASSRWASVRTGELFF
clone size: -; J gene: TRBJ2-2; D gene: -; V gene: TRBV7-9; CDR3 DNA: TGTGCCAGCAGCGGACTCCGGGTCGAGGCCGGGGAGCTGTTTTTT; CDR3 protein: CASSGLRVEAGELFF
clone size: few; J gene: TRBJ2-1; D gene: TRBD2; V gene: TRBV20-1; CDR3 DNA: TGCAGTGCTGGGGGGGGTGCGCCGTCGGATGAGCAGTTCTTC; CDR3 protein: CSAGGGAPSDEQFF
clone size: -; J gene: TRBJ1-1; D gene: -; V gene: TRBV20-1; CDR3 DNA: TGCAGTGCTCGTGACAGGAGGGGTACTGAAGCTTTCTTT; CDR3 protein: CSARDRRGTEAFF
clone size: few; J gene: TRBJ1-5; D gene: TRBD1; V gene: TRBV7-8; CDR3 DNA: TGTGCCAGCAGTCCCGGGACAGTCACCCAGCCCCAGCATTTT; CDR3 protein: CASSPGTVTQPQHF
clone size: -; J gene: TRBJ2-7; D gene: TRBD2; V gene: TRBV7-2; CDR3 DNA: TGTGCCAGCAGCTTAGGGACTAGCGGGACCTACGAGCAGTACTTC; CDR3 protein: CASSLGTSGTYEQYF
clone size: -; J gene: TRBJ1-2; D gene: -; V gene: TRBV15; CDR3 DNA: TGTGCCACCAGCAGAGAGGGGTTCCGTGGCTACACCTTC; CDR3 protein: CATSREGFRGYTF
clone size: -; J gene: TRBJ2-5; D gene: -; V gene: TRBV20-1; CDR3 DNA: TGCAGTGCTAGAAAAGCAGCTAAGATGGAGACCCAGTACTTC; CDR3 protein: CSARKAAKMETQYF
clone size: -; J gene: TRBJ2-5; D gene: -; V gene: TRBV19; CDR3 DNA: TGTGCCAGTAGTATAGGGGGGTACCAAGAGACCCAGTACTTC; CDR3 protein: CASSIGGYQETQYF
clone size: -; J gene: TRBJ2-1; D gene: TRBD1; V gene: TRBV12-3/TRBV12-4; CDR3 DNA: TGTGCCAGCAGTTCGGTTTACGGGACAGCATACAATGAGCAGTTCTTC; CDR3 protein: CASSSVYGTAYNEQFF
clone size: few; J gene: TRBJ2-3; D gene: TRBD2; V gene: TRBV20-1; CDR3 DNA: TGCAGTGCCAGCCAACTAGCGGGGGTTACAGATACGCAGTATTTT; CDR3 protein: CSASQLAGVTDTQYF
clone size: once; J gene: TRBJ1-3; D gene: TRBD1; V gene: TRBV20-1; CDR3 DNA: TGCAGTGCAACGGGACAGCACTCTGGAAACACCATATATTTT; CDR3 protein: CSATGQHSGNTIYF
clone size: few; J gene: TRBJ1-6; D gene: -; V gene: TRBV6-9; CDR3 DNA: TGTGCCAGCACAAAAGGGGCATCCCATACTTCCCTCCACTTT; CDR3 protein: CASTKGASHTSLHF
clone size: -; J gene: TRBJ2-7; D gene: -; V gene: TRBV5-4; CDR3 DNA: TGTGCCAGCAGCAACCCAGGGGACTCCTACGAGCAGTACTTC; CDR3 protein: CASSNPGDSYEQYF
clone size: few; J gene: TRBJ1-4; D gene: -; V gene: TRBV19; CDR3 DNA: TGTGCCAGCAAATCCTCCTACAGGGTTGAAAAACTGTTTTTT; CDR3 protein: CASKSSYRVEKLFF
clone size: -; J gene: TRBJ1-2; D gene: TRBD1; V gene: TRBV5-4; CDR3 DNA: TGTGCCAGCAGCTTGGGAGGGGGCGCCTTATATGGCTACACCTTC; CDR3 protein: CASSLGGGALYGYTF
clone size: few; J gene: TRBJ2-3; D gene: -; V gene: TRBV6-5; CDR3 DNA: TGTGCCAGCAGTTACGGCCCCGTGGATACGCAGTATTTT; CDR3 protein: CASSYGPVDTQYF
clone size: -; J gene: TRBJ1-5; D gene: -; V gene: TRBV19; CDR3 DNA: TGTGCCAGTAGGAGGGAGGGCAGCAATCAGCCCCAGCATTTT; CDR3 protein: CASRREGSNQPQHF
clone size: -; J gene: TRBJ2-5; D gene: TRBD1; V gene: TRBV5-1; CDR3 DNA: TGCGCCAGCAGCGGGGGGACAGGGGGCGAACAGACCCAGTACTTC; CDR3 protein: CASSGGTGGEQTQYF
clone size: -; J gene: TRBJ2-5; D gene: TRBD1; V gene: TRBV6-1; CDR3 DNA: TGTGCCAGCAGCGCCGGGACAGGGTGGGAGACCCAGTACTTC; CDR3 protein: CASSAGTGWETQYF
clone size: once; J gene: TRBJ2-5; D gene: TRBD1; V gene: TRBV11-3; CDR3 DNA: TGTGCCAGCAGCTTAGAGTCCCGGACAGGTTGGGTGGAGACCCAGTACTTC; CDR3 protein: CASSLESRTGWVETQYF
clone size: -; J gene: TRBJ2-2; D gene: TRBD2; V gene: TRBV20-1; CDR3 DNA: TGCAGTGCTAGAGATAGGAGCGGGGGGTATACCGGGGAGCTGTTTTTT; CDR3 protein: CSARDRSGGYTGELFF
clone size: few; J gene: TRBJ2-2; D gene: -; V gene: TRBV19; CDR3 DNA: TGTGCCAGTAGTATCCGTCACAGGGCGAACACCGGGGAGCTGTTTTTT; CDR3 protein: CASSIRHRANTGELFF
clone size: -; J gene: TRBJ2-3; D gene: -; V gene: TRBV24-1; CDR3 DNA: TGTGCCACCAGTGCCGGTCCCCCCTACCAGGCGCAGTATTTT; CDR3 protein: CATSAGPPYQAQYF
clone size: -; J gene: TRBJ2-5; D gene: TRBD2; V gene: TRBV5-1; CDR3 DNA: TGCGCCAGCAGCTTGGCCAACGTCGGCGGGGGGGTCCAAGAGACCCAGTACTTC; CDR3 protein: CASSLANVGGGVQETQYF
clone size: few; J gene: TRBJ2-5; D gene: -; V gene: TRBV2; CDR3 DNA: TGTGCCAGCAGTGAAAGGTGGCAGCTGGGCCAAGAGACCCAGTACTTC; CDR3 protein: CASSERWQLGQETQYF
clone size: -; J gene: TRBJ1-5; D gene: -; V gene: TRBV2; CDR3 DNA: TGTGCCAGCAGTCAATCTTGGGGGGGAGGCAATCAGCCCCAGCATTTT; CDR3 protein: CASSQSWGGGNQPQHF
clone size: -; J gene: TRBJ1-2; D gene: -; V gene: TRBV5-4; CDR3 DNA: TGTGCCAGCAGCCCTACAGGGAACTATGGCTACACCTTC; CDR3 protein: CASSPTGNYGYTF
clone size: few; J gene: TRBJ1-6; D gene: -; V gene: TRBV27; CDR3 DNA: TGTGCCAGCGGACGTGGGGCAGGGAGCTCCTATAATTCACCCCTCCACTTT; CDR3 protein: CASGRGAGSSYNSPLHF
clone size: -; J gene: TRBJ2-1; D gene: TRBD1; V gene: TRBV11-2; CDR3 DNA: TGTGCCAGCAGCTTCAGGGGGCGGGACAATGAGCAGTTCTTC; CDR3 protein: CASSFRGRDNEQFF
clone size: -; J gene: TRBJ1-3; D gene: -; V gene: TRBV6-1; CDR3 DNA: TGTGCCAGCAGTCGTACGGGACGGAGCTCTGGAAACACCATATATTTT; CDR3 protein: CASSRTGRSSGNTIYF
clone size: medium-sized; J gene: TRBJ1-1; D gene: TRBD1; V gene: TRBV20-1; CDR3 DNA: TGCAGTGCTAGTGGACAGGTAACTGAAGCTTTCTTT; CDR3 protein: CSASGQVTEAFF
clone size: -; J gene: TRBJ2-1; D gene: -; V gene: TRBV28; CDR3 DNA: TGTGCCAGCAGTTTATCCCCAGGTCCACAGTTCTTC; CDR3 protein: CASSLSPGPQFF
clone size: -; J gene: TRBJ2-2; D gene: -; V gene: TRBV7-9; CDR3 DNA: TGTGCCAGCAGCTTAGAGGGGCCCGGGGAGCTGTTTTTT; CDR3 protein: CASSLEGPGELFF
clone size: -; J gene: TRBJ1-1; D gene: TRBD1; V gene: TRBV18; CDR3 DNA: TGTGCCAGCTCCCCCCGGGTGGGACAGACTTTGTCTGAAGCTTTCTTT; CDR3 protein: CASSPRVGQTLSEAFF